Shown below are 27 T cell receptor beta chains from a single sample sequenced in a study of blood T cell repertoires in COVID-19. Using immunoSEQ multiplex PCR, the repertoire was profiled, and TCRdb retains in-frame clones only, with some absent. The data hold about 250,000 clones, with roughly four fifths observed a single time. The specimen was PBMCs or T cells enriched from blood (not recorded which). These receptors all come from a man in his forties or fifties who had been exposed to COVID-19.

The rearrangement links TRBV7-3 to TRBJ1-6, with 9 bases matching TRBD1. The germline V gene encodes CDR1 SGHTA and CDR2 FQGTGA. The trim removed 1 base at V and 10 bases at J, leaving 5 bases unmatched. CDR3 length equals 15 residues. CDR3 DNA sequence: TGTGCCAGCAGCTTAATGGGACAGGGACCCTCACCCCTCCACTTT. This sequence encodes CASSLMGQGPSPLHF.

V usage is TRBV25-1 and J usage is TRBJ2-7; D remains ambiguous. V lost 9 bases and J 0 bases, leaving 15 bases between the germline ends. This CDR3 has 14 amino acids. Germline lookup yields CDR1 MGHDK and CDR2 SYGVNS. This CDR3 is CASRSELHSYEQYF. The CDR3 nucleotides are TGTGCCAGTAGAAGCGAATTACACTCCTACGAGCAGTACTTC.

This clone was observed a handful of times. The genes are TRBV24-1 and TRBJ1-5, with 8 positions matching TRBD1. The trim removed 4 bases at V and 3 bases at J, leaving 7 bases unmatched. CDR3 size: 16 residues. CDR1 KGHDR and CDR2 SFDVKD come from the germline V gene. The CDR3 DNA reads as TGTGCCACCAGTGACGACAGGGGCCGAAACAATCAGCCCCAGCATTTT. This encodes CATSDDRGRNNQPQHF.

The J gene is TRBJ2-7, the V gene TRBV6-5, with 12 positions matching TRBD2. The trim removed 6 bases at V and 4 bases at J, leaving 4 bases unmatched. The germline CDR1 and CDR2 sequences are MNHEY and SVGAGI. The CDR3 has 14 amino acids. CDR3 sequence: CASRLTSGSYEQYF. CDR3 DNA: TGTGCCAGCAGACTGACTAGCGGGAGTTACGAGCAGTACTTC.

This clone has a single count. This chain connects TRBV5-3 to TRBJ2-4, with D possibly matching TRBD2 (5 bases). TRBV5-3 is an open reading frame, and its role is uncertain. The CDR3 has 16 residues. Trimming removed 0 bases from V and 0 bases from J, with 10 bases in between. CDR3 sequence (DNA): TGTGCCAGAAGCTTGGAGGTGGCGGGAGCCAAAAACATTCAGTACTTC. It yields the protein CARSLEVAGAKNIQYF.

The chain uses TRBV11-3 and TRBJ1-2; maybe TRBD1 (6 bases). V shed 8 bases and J shed 4 bases, with 11 bases lying between them. Germline-derived CDR1 and CDR2 are SGHNT and YENEEA. The CDR3 is 12 amino acids. The CDR3 coding sequence is TGTGCCAGCTCGACAGGAATCTATGGCTACACCTTC. It codes for CASSTGIYGYTF.

The CDR3 sequence is CASSLGGRALYEQYF. As DNA, the CDR3 is TGTGCCAGCAGCTTAGGAGGGCGGGCGCTCTACGAGCAGTACTTC. The J gene is TRBJ2-7, the V gene TRBV7-2; D may be TRBD2 (5 bases). From germline, CDR1 is SGHTA and CDR2 FQGNSA. Trimming took off 1 base at V and 3 bases at J, with 13 bases between the two ends. The CDR3 spans 15 residues.

This chain uses TRBV4-2 with TRBJ2-1; D is perhaps TRBD2 (6 bases). CDR1 and CDR2 from the germline V gene are LGHNA and YNFKEQ. Trimming took off 1 base at V and 9 bases at J, with 13 bases between the two ends. The CDR3 length is 14 residues. The CDR3 DNA follows: TGTGCCAGCAGCCAAGCGGGAGTCCTAGGTGAGCAGTTCTTC. This gives the protein CASSQAGVLGEQFF.

The CDR3 region has the DNA TGTGCCTCAGAGACAGGGACTGAAGCTTTCTTT. It specifies CASETGTEAFF. The J gene is TRBJ1-1, the V gene TRBV10-3, with 7 bases aligning to TRBD1. The CDR3 covers 11 residues. J was trimmed by 5 bases and V by 11 bases; bases with no gene match: 5. CDR1 and CDR2 (germline): ENHRY, SYGVKD.

This clone has more than one count but fewer than ten. The rearrangement links TRBV19 to TRBJ1-3; D gene uncertain. V lost 7 bases and J 3 bases, leaving 16 bases between the germline ends. Germline lookup yields CDR1 LNHDA and CDR2 SQIVND (reference sequence). The CDR3 loop spans 15 amino acids. CDR3 in DNA: TGTGCCAGTAATCGTGGTGAGGGAGGTGGAAACACCATATATTTT. Amino acids: CASNRGEGGGNTIYF.

This clone was seen a single time. The chain couples TRBV7-8 to TRBJ1-4; possibly TRBD1 for D (6 bases). CDR3 length: 15 amino acids. Trimming cost V 0 bases and J 7 bases, with 12 bases left between them. Germline-derived CDR1 and CDR2 are SGHVS and FQNEAQ. CDR3 in DNA: TGTGCCAGCAGCTTAGCGTCAGGGGCTGGTGAAAAACTGTTTTTT. Amino acids: CASSLASGAGEKLFF.

This sequence joins TRBV10-1 and TRBJ2-3; D gene uncertain. The length of the CDR3 is 13 residues. V was clipped by 4 bases and J by 3 bases, with 8 bases between them. CDR1 WNHNN and CDR2 SYGVQD come from the germline V gene (reference sequence). The CDR3 sequence is CASSVETTDTQYF. CDR3 DNA: TGCGCCAGCAGTGTCGAGACAACAGATACGCAGTATTTT.

CDR3 protein: CAWRRTVSPLHF. The CDR3 nucleotides read TGTGCCTGGAGGAGGACAGTCTCACCCCTCCACTTT. The chain carries TRBV30 and TRBJ1-6, with a tentative D call TRBD1 (6 bases). This CDR3 is built from 12 residues. Germline V lookup: CDR1 GTSNPN, CDR2 SVGIG (reference sequence). The V end was cut by 3 bases, the J end by 10 bases, with 10 bases between.

The V and J genes are TRBV27 and TRBJ2-7; no firm D call. The V end lost 2 bases, the J end lost 0 bases, and 11 bases lay between the germline ends. The CDR3 runs to 15 residues. Germline V CDR1 and CDR2: MNHEY, SMNVEV (reference sequence). The CDR3 region has the DNA TGTGCCAGCAGTTTAGGGCCAATGACCTCCTACGAGCAGTACTTC. Translation: CASSLGPMTSYEQYF.

This clone was counted once. The chain combines TRBV7-2 with TRBJ2-1; TRBD1 agrees at 8 bases. Germline V gives CDR1 SGHTA, CDR2 FQGNSA. The trim removed 6 bases at V and 4 bases at J, leaving 8 bases unmatched. The CDR3 length is 15 residues. Here the CDR3 DNA reads TGTGCCAGCAGGGAAACAGGGGGGACTTACAATGAGCAGTTCTTC. Protein: CASRETGGTYNEQFF.

V gene TRBV7-3 combines with J gene TRBJ2-5; the match to TRBD2 covers 12 bases. V dropped 6 bases and J dropped 1; count of bases not matched to a gene: 15. Looked up from germline, CDR1 is SGHTA and CDR2 is FQGTGA. CDR3 length: 19 amino acids. CDR3 sequence: CASRWRKTSGGLSQETQYF. CDR3 DNA sequence: TGTGCCAGCAGATGGAGGAAGACTAGCGGGGGATTGAGCCAAGAGACCCAGTACTTC.

This rearrangement joins TRBV7-2 to TRBJ1-1, with 7 bases identical to TRBD1. V lost 3 bases and J lost 5; bases outside the gene matches: 6. There are 14 residues in the CDR3. Germline V gives CDR1 SGHTA, CDR2 FQGNSA. The CDR3 sequence: CASSFRQGRTEAFF. CDR3 nucleotide sequence: TGTGCCAGCAGCTTCCGACAGGGACGTACTGAAGCTTTCTTT. The complete variable domain, with remaining parts taken from reference TRBV7-2 and TRBJ1-1, reads GAGVSQSPSNKVTEKGKDVELRCDPISGHTALYWYRQSLGQGLEFLIYFQGNSAPDKSGLPSDRFSAERTGGSVSTLTIQRTQQEDSAVYLCASSFRQGRTEAFFGQGTRLTVV.

V and J are TRBV6-5 and TRBJ1-1; D gene ambiguous. The germline V gene encodes CDR1 MNHEY and CDR2 SVGAGI. Trimming cost V 2 bases and J 10 bases, with 8 bases left between them. There are 11 residues in the CDR3. The CDR3 loop is CASSYRGAAFF. The CDR3 DNA reads as TGTGCCAGCAGTTACCGGGGAGCAGCTTTCTTT.

Remarks on this clone: This CDR3 is also generated by other DNA sequences in the sample. In DNA, the CDR3 is TGTGCCAGCAGCTCCGATTCACCCCTCCACTTT. Translated: CASSSDSPLHF. V is TRBV7-8 and J is TRBJ1-6; D unresolved. CDR1 and CDR2 from the germline V gene are SGHVS and FQNEAQ. The germline V and J ends were trimmed by 4 bases and 8 bases, with 3 bases remaining between them. The CDR3 has 11 amino acids. The full variable domain, with the rest looked up from reference TRBV7-8 and TRBJ1-6, is GAGVSQSPRYKVAKRGQDVALRCDPISGHVSLFWYQQALGQGPEFLTYFQNEAQLDKSGLPSDRFFAERPEGSVSTLKIQRTQQEDSAVYLCASSSDSPLHFGNGTRLTVT.

Here the CDR3 reads CASSQKGGGNQPQHF. Written as DNA, the CDR3 is TGTGCCAGCAGCCAGAAGGGGGGGGGCAATCAGCCCCAGCATTTT. The V call is TRBV3-1 (or the pseudogene TRBV3-2), the J call TRBJ1-5; D is possibly TRBD1 (6 bases). The CDR3 consists of 15 residues. From germline, CDR1 is LGHDT and CDR2 YNNKEL (reference sequence). V was trimmed by 3 bases and J by 2 bases, leaving 11 bases between them.

The chain couples TRBV2 to TRBJ2-7, with D unclear. The CDR3 consists of 11 residues. The germline gives CDR1 SNHLY, CDR2 FYNNEI. The germline V and J ends were trimmed by 5 bases and 4 bases, with 6 bases remaining between them. This CDR3 reads CASSNYYEQYF. CDR3 nucleotides: TGTGCCAGCAGTAATTATTACGAGCAGTACTTC.

J is TRBJ2-7 and V is TRBV19; 8 bases are shared with TRBD1. J gave up 4 bases and V 3 bases, and 5 bases lay outside the gene matches. Germline CDR1 reads LNHDA; CDR2 reads SQIVND (reference sequence). The CDR3 runs 14 residues. The CDR3 sequence: CASSMGQVGYEQYF. Here the CDR3 DNA reads TGTGCCAGTAGTATGGGACAGGTTGGTTACGAGCAGTACTTC.

CDR3 nucleotide sequence: TGTGCCAGCAGCCAAGGTCTAGCGCAAGAGACCCAGTACTTC. Translation gives CASSQGLAQETQYF. The V call is TRBV3-1 (or the pseudogene TRBV3-2), the J call TRBJ2-5, with a possible D match to TRBD2 (6 bases). This CDR3 is 14 amino acids long. Trimming removed 1 base at V and 2 bases at J, with 8 bases between. Germline V CDR1 and CDR2: LGHDT, YNNKEL (reference sequence).

This clone showed up just a few times. The gene calls are TRBV3-1 (or the pseudogene TRBV3-2) and TRBJ1-4; D is perhaps TRBD1 (6 bases). The CDR3 is 14 amino acids. Germline V gene data show CDR1 as LGHDT and CDR2 as YNNKEL (reference sequence). V was clipped by 8 bases and J by 8 bases, with 18 bases between them. The CDR3: CASSTGGGREKLFF. The CDR3 DNA follows: TGTGCCAGCTCGACAGGAGGTGGGCGAGAAAAACTGTTTTTT.

V gene TRBV15 combines with J gene TRBJ1-2, with 8 bases aligning to TRBD1. Germline V CDR1 and CDR2: LNHNV, YYDKDF (reference sequence). There are 14 residues in the CDR3. The trim removed 2 bases at V and 4 bases at J, leaving 3 bases unmatched. In DNA, the CDR3 is TGTGCCACCAGCAGATCCAGGGGGCCCTATGGCTACACCTTC. Translated: CATSRSRGPYGYTF.

The rearrangement joins TRBV10-3 to TRBJ2-2; 9 bases match TRBD2. The CDR3 covers 18 residues. Germline V gene data show CDR1 as ENHRY and CDR2 as SYGVKD. V shed 3 bases and J 3 bases; nucleotides not matched to a gene: 11. In DNA, the CDR3 is TGTGCCATCAGTGACGGTAGAGGGGCGGGAGGGCACACCGGGGAGCTGTTTTTT. Translating it yields CAISDGRGAGGHTGELFF.

Here the CDR3 DNA reads TGTGCCAGTAGTTTAAGACAACCAGGGATTTCAGGGACCGGGGAGCTGTTTTTT. Amino acid sequence: CASSLRQPGISGTGELFF. This chain links TRBV19 with TRBJ2-2, with D perhaps TRBD1 (5 bases). Between the trimmed V and J ends, which lost 5 bases and 5 bases, there was a span of 24 bases. Germline-derived CDR1 and CDR2 are LNHDA and SQIVND (reference sequence). The CDR3 is made up of 18 amino acids.